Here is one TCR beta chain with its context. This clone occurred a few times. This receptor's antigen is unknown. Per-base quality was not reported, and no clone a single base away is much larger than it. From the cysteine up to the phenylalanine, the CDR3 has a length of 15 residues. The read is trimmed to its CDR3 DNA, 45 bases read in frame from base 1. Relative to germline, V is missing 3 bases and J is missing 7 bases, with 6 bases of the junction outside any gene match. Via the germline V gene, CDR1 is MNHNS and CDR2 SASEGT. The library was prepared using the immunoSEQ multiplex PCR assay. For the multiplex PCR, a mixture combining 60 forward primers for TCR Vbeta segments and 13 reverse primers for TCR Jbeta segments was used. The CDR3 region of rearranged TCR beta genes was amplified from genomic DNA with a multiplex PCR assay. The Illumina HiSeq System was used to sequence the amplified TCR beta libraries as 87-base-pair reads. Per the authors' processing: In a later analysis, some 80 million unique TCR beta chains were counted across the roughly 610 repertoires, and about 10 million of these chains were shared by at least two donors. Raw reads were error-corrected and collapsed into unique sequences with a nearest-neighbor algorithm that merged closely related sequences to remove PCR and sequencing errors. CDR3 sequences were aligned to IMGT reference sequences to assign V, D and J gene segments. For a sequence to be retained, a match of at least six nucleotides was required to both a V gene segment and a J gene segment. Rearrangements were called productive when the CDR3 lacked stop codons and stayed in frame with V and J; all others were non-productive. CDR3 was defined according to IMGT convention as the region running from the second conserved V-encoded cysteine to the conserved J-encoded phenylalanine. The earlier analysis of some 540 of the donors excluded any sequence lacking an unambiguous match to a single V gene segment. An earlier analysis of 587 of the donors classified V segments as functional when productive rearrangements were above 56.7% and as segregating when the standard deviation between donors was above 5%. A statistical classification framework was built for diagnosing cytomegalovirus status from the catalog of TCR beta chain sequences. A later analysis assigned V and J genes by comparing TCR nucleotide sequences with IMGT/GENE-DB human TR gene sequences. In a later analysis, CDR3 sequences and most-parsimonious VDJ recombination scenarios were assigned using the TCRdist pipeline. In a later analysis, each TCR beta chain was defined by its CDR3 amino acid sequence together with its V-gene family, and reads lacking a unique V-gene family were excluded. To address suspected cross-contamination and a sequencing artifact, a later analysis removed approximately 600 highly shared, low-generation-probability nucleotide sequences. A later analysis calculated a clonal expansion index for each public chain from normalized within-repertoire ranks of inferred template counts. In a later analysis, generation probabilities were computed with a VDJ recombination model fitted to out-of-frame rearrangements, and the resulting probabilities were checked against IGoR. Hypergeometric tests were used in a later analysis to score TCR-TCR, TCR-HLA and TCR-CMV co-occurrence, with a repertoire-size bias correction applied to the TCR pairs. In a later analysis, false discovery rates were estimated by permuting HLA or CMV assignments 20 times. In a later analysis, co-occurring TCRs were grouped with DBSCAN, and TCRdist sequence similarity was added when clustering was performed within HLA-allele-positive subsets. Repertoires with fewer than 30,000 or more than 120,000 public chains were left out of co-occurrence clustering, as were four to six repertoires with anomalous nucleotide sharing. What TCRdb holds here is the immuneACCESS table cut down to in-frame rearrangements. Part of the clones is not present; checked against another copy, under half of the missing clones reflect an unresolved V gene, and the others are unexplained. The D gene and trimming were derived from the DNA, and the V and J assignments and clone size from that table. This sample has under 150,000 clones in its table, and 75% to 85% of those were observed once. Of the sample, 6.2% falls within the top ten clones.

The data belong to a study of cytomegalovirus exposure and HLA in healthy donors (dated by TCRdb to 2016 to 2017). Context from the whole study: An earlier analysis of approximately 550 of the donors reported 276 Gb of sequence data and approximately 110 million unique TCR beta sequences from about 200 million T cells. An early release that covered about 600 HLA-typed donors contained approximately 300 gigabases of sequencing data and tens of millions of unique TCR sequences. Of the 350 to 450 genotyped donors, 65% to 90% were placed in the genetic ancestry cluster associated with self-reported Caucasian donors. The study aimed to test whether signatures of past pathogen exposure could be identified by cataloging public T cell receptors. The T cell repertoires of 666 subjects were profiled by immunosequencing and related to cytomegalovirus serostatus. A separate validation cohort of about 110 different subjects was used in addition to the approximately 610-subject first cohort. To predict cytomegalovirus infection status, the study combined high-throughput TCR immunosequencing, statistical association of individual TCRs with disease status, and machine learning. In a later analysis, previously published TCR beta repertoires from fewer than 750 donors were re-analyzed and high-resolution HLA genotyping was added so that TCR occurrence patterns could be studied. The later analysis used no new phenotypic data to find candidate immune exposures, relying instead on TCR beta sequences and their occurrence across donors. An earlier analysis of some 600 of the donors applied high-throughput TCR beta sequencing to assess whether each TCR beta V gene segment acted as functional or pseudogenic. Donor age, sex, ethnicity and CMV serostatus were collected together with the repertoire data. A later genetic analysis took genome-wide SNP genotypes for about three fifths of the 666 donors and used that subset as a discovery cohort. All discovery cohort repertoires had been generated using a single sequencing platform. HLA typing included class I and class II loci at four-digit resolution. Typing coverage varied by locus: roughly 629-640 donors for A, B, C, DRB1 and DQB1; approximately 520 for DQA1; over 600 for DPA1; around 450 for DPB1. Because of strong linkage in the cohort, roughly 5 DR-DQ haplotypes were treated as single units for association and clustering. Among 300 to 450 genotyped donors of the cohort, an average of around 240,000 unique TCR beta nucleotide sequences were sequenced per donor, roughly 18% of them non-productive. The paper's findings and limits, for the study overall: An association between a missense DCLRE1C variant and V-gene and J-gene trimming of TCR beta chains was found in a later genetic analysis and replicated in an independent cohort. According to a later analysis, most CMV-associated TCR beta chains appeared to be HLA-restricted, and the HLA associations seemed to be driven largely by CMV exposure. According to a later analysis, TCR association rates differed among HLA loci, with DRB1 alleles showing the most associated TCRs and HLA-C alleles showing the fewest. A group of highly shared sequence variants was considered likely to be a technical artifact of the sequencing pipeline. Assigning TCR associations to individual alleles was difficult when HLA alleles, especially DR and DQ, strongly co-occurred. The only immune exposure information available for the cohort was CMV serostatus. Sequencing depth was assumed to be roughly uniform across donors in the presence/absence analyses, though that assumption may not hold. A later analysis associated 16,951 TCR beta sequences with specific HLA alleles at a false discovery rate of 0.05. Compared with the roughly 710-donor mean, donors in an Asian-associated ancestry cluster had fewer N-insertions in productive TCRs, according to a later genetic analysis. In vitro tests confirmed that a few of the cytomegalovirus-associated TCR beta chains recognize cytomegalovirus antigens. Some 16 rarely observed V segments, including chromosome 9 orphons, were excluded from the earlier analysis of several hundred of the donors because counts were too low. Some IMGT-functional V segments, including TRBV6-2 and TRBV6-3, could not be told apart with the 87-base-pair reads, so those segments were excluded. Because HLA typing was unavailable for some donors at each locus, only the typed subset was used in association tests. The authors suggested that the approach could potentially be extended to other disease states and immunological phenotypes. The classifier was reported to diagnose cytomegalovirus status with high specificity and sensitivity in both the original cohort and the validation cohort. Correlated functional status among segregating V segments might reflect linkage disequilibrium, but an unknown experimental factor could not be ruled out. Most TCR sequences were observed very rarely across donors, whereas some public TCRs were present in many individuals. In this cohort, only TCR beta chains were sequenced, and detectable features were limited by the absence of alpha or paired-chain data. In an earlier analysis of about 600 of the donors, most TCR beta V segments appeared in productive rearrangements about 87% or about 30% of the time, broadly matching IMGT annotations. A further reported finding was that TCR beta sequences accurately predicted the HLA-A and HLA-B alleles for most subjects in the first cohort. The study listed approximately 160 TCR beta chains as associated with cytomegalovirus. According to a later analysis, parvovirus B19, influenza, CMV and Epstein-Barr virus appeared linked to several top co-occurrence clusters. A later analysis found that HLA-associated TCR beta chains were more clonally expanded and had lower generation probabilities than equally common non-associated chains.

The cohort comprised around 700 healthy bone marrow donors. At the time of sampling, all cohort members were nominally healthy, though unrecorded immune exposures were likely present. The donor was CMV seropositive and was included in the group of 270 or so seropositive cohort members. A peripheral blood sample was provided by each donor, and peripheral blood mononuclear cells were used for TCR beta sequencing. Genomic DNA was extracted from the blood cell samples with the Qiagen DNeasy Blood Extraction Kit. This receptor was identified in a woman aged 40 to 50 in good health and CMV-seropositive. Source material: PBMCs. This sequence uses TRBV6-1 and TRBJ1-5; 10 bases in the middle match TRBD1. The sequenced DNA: TGTGCCAGCAGTGAGACAGGGGGCTTGTGGCAGCCCCAGCATTTT. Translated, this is CASSETGGLWQPQHF.